The rows below give T cell receptor beta chains drawn from one sample of a study of cytomegalovirus exposure and HLA in healthy donors. TCRdb keeps only in-frame clones here, not all; method: immunoSEQ multiplex PCR. The sample holds under 250,000 clones, about 86% seen once. The source material was PBMCs. The receptors originated from a woman aged 60-75 years in good health and CMV-seropositive. Each CDR3 is given with its conserved first and last residue. The order of the fields is D gene, clone size, J gene, V gene, CDR3 DNA, CDR3 protein. A D gene is named only where the DNA matches it firmly. A clone size is listed for some rows: how often the clone was seen (once, few, many), or a class if it is expanded.

. . TRBJ2-5 TRBV19 TGTGCCTCGCGACCGAGGGGGTACCAAGAGACCCAGTACTTC CASRPRGYQETQYF
. . TRBJ2-1 TRBV19 TGTGCCAGTGGTCGTGGGCGCGATGAGCAGTTCTTC CASGRGRDEQFF
TRBD2 . TRBJ2-5 TRBV7-8 TGTGCCAGCAGCCTTCAGGGACTAGCGGGAGGTTGGGAGACCCAGTACTTC CASSLQGLAGGWETQYF
. . TRBJ2-4 TRBV10-2 TGCGCCAGCAGTGAGTCGATAGGGAGCATTCAGTACTTC CASSESIGSIQYF
. . TRBJ2-6 TRBV5-6 TGTGCCAGCACCCAGACCCGGGCTGGGGCCAACGTCCTGACTTTC CASTQTRAGANVLTF
TRBD2 . TRBJ2-3 TRBV7-9 TGTGCCAGCAGCTTACCCCGACTAGCGGGAGTGGAAGATACGCAGTATTTT CASSLPRLAGVEDTQYF
TRBD2 . TRBJ2-3 TRBV4-1 TGCGCCAGCAGCCGGTCGGGCGGGAGCCGCACAGATACGCAGTATTTT CASSRSGGSRTDTQYF
. . TRBJ1-2 TRBV18 TGTGCCAGCTCATCGGATACAGGGAGGGATGGCTACACCTTC CASSSDTGRDGYTF
. . TRBJ2-2 TRBV9 TGTGCCAGCAGCGTAGCGGTAACCACCGGGGAGCTGTTTTTT CASSVAVTTGELFF
TRBD2 . TRBJ2-1 TRBV6-1 TGTGCCAGCAGGGTTAGCGGGAATTCAGATGAGCAGTTCTTC CASRVSGNSDEQFF
TRBD2 . TRBJ2-3 TRBV7-3 TGTGCCAGCAGCCCGGGACTAGCGGGAGGGGTGAGTACGCAGTATTTT CASSPGLAGGVSTQYF
. . TRBJ1-2 TRBV14 TGTGCCAGCAGCCAAGGGAGGTGGGGGCAGGACTATGGCTACACCTTC CASSQGRWGQDYGYTF
TRBD1 . TRBJ1-6 TRBV27 TGTGCCAGCAGCCTGGACAGGGCCAATAATTCACCCCTCCACTTT CASSLDRANNSPLHF
. once TRBJ1-1 TRBV4-1 TGCGCCAGCAGCCACGACACTGAAGCTTTCTTT CASSHDTEAFF
TRBD2 . TRBJ2-2 TRBV2 TGTGCCAGCAGAATGACTAGCGGTTACACCGGGGAGCTGTTTTTT CASRMTSGYTGELFF
TRBD1 . TRBJ2-7 TRBV28 TGTGCCAGCAGTTCCCCCGGGACAGGCTACGAGCAGTACTTC CASSSPGTGYEQYF
. . TRBJ1-4 TRBV13 TGTGCCAGCAGCTTAAAGTACGGACAGACAACAACTAATGAAAAACTGTTTTTT CASSLKYGQTTTNEKLFF
. few TRBJ1-4 TRBV18 TGTGCCAGCTCACCAGCCAGGGTGGGAGAAAAACTGTTTTTT CASSPARVGEKLFF
. . TRBJ2-3 TRBV20-1 TGCAGTGCCTTCACAGATACGCAGTATTTT CSAFTDTQYF
TRBD2 . TRBJ2-1 TRBV7-3 TGTGCCAGCAGCTTAGAAGGGACTACTGTTCACAATGAGCAGTTCTTC CASSLEGTTVHNEQFF
TRBD1 . TRBJ1-2 TRBV10-3 TGTGCCATCAGTGACCCGACAGGGCGCCTCTATGGCTACACCTTC CAISDPTGRLYGYTF
TRBD2 . TRBJ2-7 TRBV9 TGTGCCAGCAGCGTAGGGGGGACTAGTTATTACGAGCAGTACTTC CASSVGGTSYYEQYF
. few TRBJ2-5 TRBV27 TGTGCCAGCAGTTTTCTGACAGGCCGCCAAGAGACCCAGTACTTC CASSFLTGRQETQYF
. . TRBJ2-1 TRBV5-3 TGTGCCAGAAGCCCTATGACAGGCATCTCCTACAATGAGCAGTTCTTC CARSPMTGISYNEQFF
TRBD2 once TRBJ2-2 TRBV7-3 TGTGCCAGCAGCTCCCGGGAGGCCGGGGAGCTGTTTTTT CASSSREAGELFF
. . TRBJ1-5 TRBV9 TGTGCCAGCGCCGAGGGCGTTGGCAATCAGCCCCAGCATTTT CASAEGVGNQPQHF
. . TRBJ2-7 TRBV5-1 TGCGCCAGCAGCTTGGTCGCGGGGCGGAGCGGGTACTTC CASSLVAGRSGYF
TRBD2 . TRBJ2-1 TRBV19 TGTGCCAGTAGTGCCGGGACTAGCGGGAGATCTGAGCAGTTCTTC CASSAGTSGRSEQFF
. . TRBJ2-2 TRBV9 TGTGCCAGCAGCGTAGTGCGGGAACCAAACACCGGGGAGCTGTTTTTT CASSVVREPNTGELFF
. . TRBJ2-1 TRBV5-1 TGCGCCAGCAGCTCCTTAGCGGTTAGCTCCTACAATGAGCAGTTCTTC CASSSLAVSSYNEQFF
. . TRBJ1-3 TRBV7-2 TGTGCCAGCAGCTTAGAAGTGCGGAACACCATATATTTT CASSLEVRNTIYF
. . TRBJ2-3 TRBV7-9 TGTTCCAGCAGCCCGGGGGTTAGCACAGATACGCAGTATTTT CSSSPGVSTDTQYF
TRBD1 . TRBJ2-1 TRBV5-1 TGCGCCAGCAGTTCTCACGGGACAGGGGGCGATGAGCAGTTCTTC CASSSHGTGGDEQFF
TRBD1 . TRBJ1-1 TRBV5-1 TGCGCCAGCAGCTTGGCACTTTCCGGGACAGGGGGAACTGAAGCTTTCTTT CASSLALSGTGGTEAFF